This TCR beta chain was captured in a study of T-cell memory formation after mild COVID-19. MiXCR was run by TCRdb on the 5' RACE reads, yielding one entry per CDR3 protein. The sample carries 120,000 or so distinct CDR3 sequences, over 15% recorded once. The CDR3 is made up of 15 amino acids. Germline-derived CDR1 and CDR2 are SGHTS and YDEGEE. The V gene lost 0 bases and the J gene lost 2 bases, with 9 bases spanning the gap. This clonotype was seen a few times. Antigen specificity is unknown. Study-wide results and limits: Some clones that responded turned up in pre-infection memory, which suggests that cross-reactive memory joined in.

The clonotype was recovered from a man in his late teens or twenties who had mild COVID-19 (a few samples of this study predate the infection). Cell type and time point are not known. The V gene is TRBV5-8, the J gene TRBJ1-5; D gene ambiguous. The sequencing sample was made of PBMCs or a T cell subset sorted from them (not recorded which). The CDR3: CASSLGPWGNQPQHF. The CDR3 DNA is TGTGCCAGCAGCTTGGGCCCCTGGGGCAATCAGCCCCAGCATTTT.